A single sample gave rise to the 29 T cell receptor beta chains below, sequenced in a study of post-analysis software for immune sequencing data. General study results and limits: Relative to controls, patients had several TRBV segments at higher frequency, with TRBV5-6, TRBV5-1 and TRBV20-1 among these.

Antigens of these TCRs are unknown. Unique molecular identifiers were carried by the TCR beta cDNA libraries. TCRdb re-called the PCR reads with MiXCR, one entry per CDR3 protein. The data contain about 380,000 distinct CDR3 sequences, roughly 36% of them singletons. What was sequenced was blood. Receptors were obtained from a girl aged 5 to 17 with multiple sclerosis.

This chain joins TRBV20-1 and TRBJ2-1, with 7 bases matching TRBD1. This CDR3 has 15 residues. The ends lost 5 bases at V and 0 bases at J; junction bases unmatched: 7. CDR1 and CDR2 (germline): DFQATT, SNEGSKA (reference sequence). CDR3 sequence (DNA): TGCAGTGCTCCAGGGACAGCGAGCTCCTACAATGAGCAGTTCTTC. Translation: CSAPGTASSYNEQFF.

This chain joins TRBV12-3 or TRBV12-4 and TRBJ1-2, with unresolved D. V gave up 2 bases and J gave up 0 bases, with 7 bases separating them. CDR3 length: 14 residues. The chain's CDR3 is CASSLMAPNYGYTF. As DNA, the CDR3 is TGTGCCAGCAGTTTAATGGCTCCTAACTATGGCTACACCTTC.

Here the CDR3 reads CASLIWGSPGYNEQFF. In DNA, the CDR3 is TGTGCCAGCCTGATATGGGGCAGTCCGGGGTACAATGAGCAGTTCTTC. This chain uses TRBV6-6 with TRBJ2-1; possibly TRBD1 or TRBD2 for D (5 bases each). Trimming pared 8 bases from V and 4 bases from J, leaving 21 bases between. Germline CDR1 reads MNHNY; CDR2 reads SVGAGI (reference sequence). The CDR3 consists of 16 residues.

The chain couples TRBV29-1 to TRBJ2-3, with D perhaps being TRBD1 or TRBD2 (6 bases each). The germline V gene encodes CDR1 SQVTM and CDR2 ANQGSEA. Trimming left V 1 base short and J 7 bases short, with 15 bases between. CDR3 length: 14 residues. The CDR3 DNA sequence: TGCAGCGTTGAAGGGGGGGCTAGGTTGAATACGCAGTATTTT. As protein: CSVEGGARLNTQYF.

This chain joins TRBV6-5 and TRBJ2-3, with D maybe TRBD2 (5 bases). Trimming took off 0 bases at V and 0 bases at J, with 10 bases between the two ends. Germline V gene data show CDR1 as MNHEY and CDR2 as SVGAGI. The CDR3 has 16 amino acids. This CDR3 is CASSYSPASSTDTQYF. CDR3 nucleotides: TGTGCCAGCAGTTACTCTCCGGCTAGCAGCACAGATACGCAGTATTTT.

Many counts were recorded for this clonotype. The chain combines TRBV12-3 or TRBV12-4 with TRBJ2-7; 8 bases fit TRBD2. V trimming: 6 bases; J trimming: 1 base; junction bases outside the gene matches: 5. This CDR3 has 14 residues. CDR3 nucleotide sequence: TGTGCCAGCAGCCATACGGGGGGGTCCTACGAGCAGTACTTC. The encoded protein is CASSHTGGSYEQYF.

The chain carries TRBV7-9 and TRBJ2-3, with D possibly being TRBD2 (5 bases). CDR3 length equals 14 residues. CDR1 and CDR2 from the germline V gene are SEHNR and FQNEAQ (reference sequence). The V end lost 1 base, the J end lost 3 bases, and 8 bases lay between the germline ends. This CDR3 is CASSLGRTTDTQYF. The CDR3, as DNA: TGTGCCAGCAGCTTAGGAAGGACTACAGATACGCAGTATTTT.

This clonotype has a handful of counts. The rearrangement uses TRBV9 and TRBJ2-7; D perhaps matches TRBD2 (5 bases). The CDR3 consists of 13 residues. The V end was cut by 4 bases, the J end by 3 bases, with 11 bases between. Per germline, CDR1 SGDLS and CDR2 YYNGEE. The CDR3 nucleotides read TGTGCCAGCAGCCCTGGACTGGGCTACGAGCAGTACTTC. This codes for CASSPGLGYEQYF.

Only a few counts were recorded for this clonotype. The V and J genes are TRBV2 and TRBJ2-1, with 7 bases that match TRBD1. The CDR3 sequence is 15 residues long. Looked up from germline, CDR1 is SNHLY and CDR2 is FYNNEI. Trimming at V came to 5 bases and at J to 5 bases, leaving 9 bases not matched to a gene. The CDR3 DNA follows: TGTGCCAGCAGTACGAACAGGGGATCGAACAATGAGCAGTTCTTC. Translation gives CASSTNRGSNNEQFF.

This clonotype was seen more than once but under ten times. This chain links TRBV27 with TRBJ2-4, with a weak D call TRBD1 (5 bases). The CDR3 has 17 residues. The germline V and J ends were trimmed by 0 bases and 7 bases, with 19 bases remaining between them. Looked up from germline, CDR1 is MNHEY and CDR2 is SMNVEV (reference sequence). The CDR3 here is CASSLSSRQPLKNIQYF. The CDR3 DNA reads as TGTGCCAGCAGTTTATCCAGCCGACAGCCTCTTAAGAACATTCAGTACTTC.

The chain couples TRBV20-1 to TRBJ2-1; tentatively, D is TRBD1 (8 bases). CDR3 length: 14 amino acids. Looked up from germline, CDR1 is DFQATT and CDR2 is SNEGSKA (reference sequence). Trimming pared 2 bases from V and 6 bases from J, leaving 14 bases between. The CDR3 spells CSARKDREGNEQFF. The CDR3 DNA reads as TGCAGTGCTAGAAAGGACAGGGAGGGCAATGAGCAGTTCTTC.

The gene calls are TRBV5-6 and TRBJ1-6; D gene uncertain. The V gene's germline CDR1 is SGHDT and CDR2 YYEEEE. The CDR3 spans 14 residues. V lost 4 bases and J 7 bases, leaving 12 bases between the germline ends. In nucleotides, the CDR3 is TGTGCCAGCAGCGGGCGGCAGTTGAATTCACCCCTCCACTTT. This translates into CASSGRQLNSPLHF. Combining the CDR3 with reference TRBV5-6 and TRBJ1-6 gives the whole variable domain DAGVTQSPTHLIKTRGQQVTLRCSPKSGHDTVSWYQQALGQGPQFIFQYYEEEERQRGNFPDRFSGHQFPNYSSELNVNALLLGDSALYLCASSGRQLNSPLHFGNGTRLTVT.

This clonotype was observed a few times. J is TRBJ1-6 and V is TRBV12-3 or TRBV12-4; no clear D. The germline V and J ends were trimmed by 3 bases and 10 bases, with 13 bases remaining between them. The CDR3 spans 14 residues. CDR3 coding DNA: TGTGCCAGCAGTTTGACAAGGGTTCAGTCACCCCTCCACTTT. Protein sequence: CASSLTRVQSPLHF.

The J gene is TRBJ1-5, the V gene TRBV7-8; D gene ambiguous. The CDR3 totals 13 residues. Germline V CDR1 and CDR2: SGHVS, FQNEAQ. Trimming removed 4 bases from V and 7 bases from J, with 11 bases in between. CDR3 coding DNA: TGTGCCAGCAGCTCTGGGTTCGGGCAGCCCCAGCATTTT. This sequence encodes CASSSGFGQPQHF.

The rearrangement joins TRBV4-3 to TRBJ2-7; D not certain. Per the germline V gene, CDR1 is LGHNA and CDR2 is YSLEER. This CDR3 is built from 14 residues. Trimming removed 1 base at V and 1 base at J, with 8 bases between. The CDR3 coding sequence is TGCGCCAGCAGCCAAGGATCACGATCCTACGAGCAGTACTTC. Its translation: CASSQGSRSYEQYF.

This sequence joins TRBV10-3 and TRBJ2-7; D tentatively reads TRBD1 or TRBD2 (6 bases each). The V and J ends lost 3 bases and 6 bases respectively, with 21 bases between them. CDR3 size: 16 residues. The germline CDR1 and CDR2 sequences are ENHRY and SYGVKD. CDR3 in DNA: TGTGCCATCAGTGACCGCAACCTGTTAGAGGGGGGCGAGCAGTACTTC. Its protein product is CAISDRNLLEGGEQYF.

Comment on this clonotype: The junction departs from germline at one end; a sequencing error may be responsible. The chain links TRBV18 to TRBJ1-1; 10 bases line up with TRBD1. CDR3 length: 15 amino acids. Germline CDR1 and CDR2: KGHSH and LQKENI. The CDR3 region has the DNA TGTGCCAGCTCGGGACAGGGGAGTAGATGGACTGACGCTTTCTTT. Protein sequence: CASSGQGSRWTDAFF. The full variable domain, its missing parts supplied by reference TRBV18 and TRBJ1-1, is NAGVMQNPRHLVRRRGQEARLRCSPMKGHSHVYWYRQLPEEGLKFMVYLQKENIIDESGMPKERFSAEFPKEGPSILRIQQVVRGDSAAYFCASSGQGSRWTDAFFGQGTRLTVV.

This clonotype was counted only a few times. V gene TRBV6-5 combines with J gene TRBJ1-2, with TRBD1 matching over 10 bases. The germline V gene has CDR1 MNHEY and CDR2 SVGAGI. The J segment lost 8 bases and the V segment lost 5 bases, leaving 5 bases of the junction unmatched. There are 13 residues in the CDR3. CDR3 region: CASSTTGGDGYTF. For the CDR3, the DNA is TGTGCCAGCAGTACGACAGGGGGCGACGGCTACACCTTC.

This clonotype was detected only a few times. J is TRBJ2-3 and V is TRBV7-9, with 8 nucleotides matching TRBD1. CDR3 length equals 15 residues. J was trimmed by 5 bases and V by 1 base; bases with no gene match: 5. CDR1 is SEHNR, CDR2 FQNEAQ, per germline (reference sequence). CDR3 coding DNA: TGTGCCAGCAGCTTAGGGGACAGGCCGGGAGATACGCAGTATTTT. Its translation: CASSLGDRPGDTQYF. The full variable domain, in which reference TRBV7-9 and TRBJ2-3 provide the parts outside the CDR3, is DTGVSQNPRHKITKRGQNVTFRCDPISEHNRLYWYRQTLGQGPEFLTYFQNEAQLEKSRLLSDRFSAERPKGSFSTLEIQRTEQGDSAMYLCASSLGDRPGDTQYFGPGTRLTVL.

This clonotype was detected only a few times. The chain recombines TRBV5-1 with TRBJ2-3; the D call may be TRBD1 or TRBD2 (5 bases each). This CDR3 contains 15 residues. Germline V CDR1 and CDR2: SGHRS, YFSETQ. V was pared by 4 bases and J by 2 bases, with 14 bases between. CDR3 nucleotide sequence: TGCGCCAGCAGCCCCCCCCGGGGCCCCACAGATACGCAGTATTTT. Translation: CASSPPRGPTDTQYF.

The rearrangement links TRBV2 to TRBJ2-3, with unresolved D. Between the trimmed V and J ends, which lost 2 bases and 0 bases, there was a span of 9 bases. CDR3 length: 15 residues. CDR1 and CDR2 from the germline V gene are SNHLY and FYNNEI. CDR3 in DNA: TGTGCCAGCAGTGAACTTTCCTCTAGCACAGATACGCAGTATTTT. Encoded protein: CASSELSSSTDTQYF.

The rearrangement joins TRBV7-3 to TRBJ2-5; D is unclear. This CDR3 is built from 14 residues. CDR1 SGHTA and CDR2 FQGTGA come from the germline V gene. V was pared by 5 bases and J by 1 base, with 11 bases between. CDR3 region: CASSIGPTQETQYF. As DNA, the CDR3 is TGTGCCAGCAGCATAGGACCGACCCAAGAGACCCAGTACTTC. The full variable domain, its missing parts supplied by reference TRBV7-3 and TRBJ2-5, is GAGVSQTPSNKVTEKGKYVELRCDPISGHTALYWYRQSLGQGPEFLIYFQGTGAADDSGLPNDRFFAVRPEGSVSTLKIQRTERGDSAVYLCASSIGPTQETQYFGPGTRLLVL.

Comments on this clonotype: This CDR3 fails to terminate in the conserved phenylalanine or tryptophan, so it likely reflects a read error. The CDR3 sequence: CSATPSSDRRETQYC. The DNA of the CDR3 is TGCAGTGCTACCCCATCCTCGGACAGGCGGGAGACCCAGTACTGC. The chain joins TRBV20-1 to TRBJ2-5; 7 nucleotides align to TRBD1. This CDR3 is 15 amino acids long. Germline CDR1 is DFQATT and CDR2 is SNEGSKA (reference sequence). Trimming at V came to 4 bases and at J to 5 bases, leaving 13 bases not matched to a gene.

In its sample, this clonotype was seen a few times. V usage is TRBV27 and J usage is TRBJ2-5, with D unclear. CDR1 is MNHEY, CDR2 SMNVEV, per germline (reference sequence). The CDR3 extends over 13 amino acids. V lost 0 bases to trimming and J lost 4 bases, with 6 bases between them. The CDR3 nucleotides read TGTGCCAGCAGTTTATCGGTCAGAGAGACCCAGTACTTC. Amino acid sequence: CASSLSVRETQYF.

The V gene is TRBV12-3 or TRBV12-4, the J gene TRBJ1-4; D remains unclear. The V gene lost 2 bases and the J gene lost 8 bases, with 12 bases spanning the gap. The CDR3 spans 14 residues. CDR3 sequence: CASSLNMGREKLFF. The CDR3 DNA sequence: TGTGCCAGCAGTTTAAACATGGGCCGGGAAAAACTGTTTTTT.

This clonotype has more than one count but fewer than ten. The chain employs TRBV29-1 and TRBJ1-1; a possible D gene is TRBD1 (5 bases). Germline assignment: CDR1 SQVTM and CDR2 ANQGSEA. The V gene lost 7 bases and the J gene lost 1 base, with 7 bases spanning the gap. The CDR3 spans 11 residues. CDR3 sequence: CSGGTNTEAFF. DNA for the CDR3: TGCAGCGGCGGGACGAACACTGAAGCTTTCTTT.

This chain connects TRBV12-3 or TRBV12-4 to TRBJ2-5; D unresolved. CDR3 length: 15 residues. V lost 0 bases and J 5 bases, leaving 13 bases between the germline ends. For the CDR3, the DNA is TGTGCCAGCAGTTTAGCGTACAACTTTATGGAGACCCAGTACTTC. Translated: CASSLAYNFMETQYF.

In its sample, this clonotype was seen many times. The chain links TRBV12-3 or TRBV12-4 to TRBJ2-7; D perhaps matches TRBD1 (5 bases). Deletions cut 2 bases from V and 3 bases from J, with 8 bases between. The CDR3 is made up of 13 amino acids. Here the CDR3 DNA reads TGTGCCAGCAGTTTACCAGGGCGCTACGAGCAGTACTTC. Its translation: CASSLPGRYEQYF.

This clonotype was found once. The rearrangement links TRBV12-3 or TRBV12-4 to TRBJ2-3; D possibly corresponds to TRBD2 (7 bases). The CDR3 runs to 16 residues. V was pared by 6 bases and J by 2 bases, with 18 bases between. The DNA of the CDR3 is TGTGCCAGCAGCAGGCCGAGGGGGGGGGACACAGATACGCAGTATTTT. This codes for CASSRPRGGDTDTQYF.